This T cell receptor beta chain was recovered during a study of beta chain features in type 1 diabetes. This clone was detected a few times. Of the isolated RNA, all was reverse transcribed, and so the sequenced material was expressed TCRB transcripts. Sequencing used immunoSEQ multiplex PCR; TCRdb keeps in-frame clones, though not all of them. The sample holds 350,000 to 450,000 clones; approximately 16% are singletons and the top ten take roughly 0.017%. V was clipped by 6 bases and J by 0 bases, with 9 bases between them. Looked up from germline, CDR1 is MDHEN and CDR2 is SYDVKM. This CDR3 has 14 amino acids.

This TCR came from a woman younger than 35 in good health. Sample: naive CD4+ T cells from blood. The V gene is TRBV28, the J gene TRBJ1-5; D may be TRBD1 (6 bases). The DNA of the CDR3 is TGTGCCAGCAGACAGGGCCTTAGCAATCAGCCCCAGCATTTT. It codes for CASRQGLSNQPQHF.